A selection of T cell receptor beta chains follows, all from one sample in a study of blood T cell repertoires in COVID-19. Profiled with immunoSEQ multiplex PCR; TCRdb holds only in-frame clones, not every one. Altogether 110,000 or so clones are present, over 80% being singletons, with the ten largest covering approximately 4.4%. Sequencing used peripheral blood. The origin of the receptors is a woman in her forties or fifties with acute or convalescent COVID-19. CDR3s leave out the opening cysteine and the closing phenylalanine or tryptophan. The order of the fields is clone size, V gene, J gene, CDR3 protein. Clone size is shown for a subset of rows, as once, few, many or a class of expanded clone.

>-|TRBV19|TRBJ2-1
ASRSAGELDEQF
>-|TRBV7-6|TRBJ1-2
ASSQQGADGYT
>-|TRBV2|TRBJ1-1
ASTTHLEAF
>-|TRBV15|TRBJ2-1
ATSFSLPRNEQF
>-|TRBV2|TRBJ2-5
ASSVLGPETQY
>-|TRBV20-1|TRBJ1-4
SARREKLF
>-|TRBV19|TRBJ1-1
ASSYGQGVNTEAF
>-|TRBV25-1|TRBJ2-1
ASSSSPPGGRNEQF
>-|TRBV9|TRBJ1-6
ASSTTGTRNSPLH
>-|TRBV19|TRBJ2-7
ASSIVGGQGTYEQY
>once|TRBV9|TRBJ2-5
ASSSGRIQETQY
>-|TRBV28|TRBJ1-1
ASTQGLEAF
>-|TRBV28|TRBJ2-7
ASSSNYYEQY
>-|TRBV9|TRBJ1-2
ASSRTENYGYT
>-|TRBV28|TRBJ2-2
ASSYSTGELF
>-|TRBV7-3|TRBJ2-5
ASRWDKQETQY
>-|TRBV15|TRBJ1-6
ATSRQGEGSPLH
>-|TRBV7-2|TRBJ1-6
ASSSDRGFTLH
>-|TRBV28|TRBJ1-1
ASTFRGPEAF
>-|TRBV6-5|TRBJ1-2
ASSPRDRGNYGYT
>-|TRBV5-4|TRBJ2-3
ASSSRLAGTDTQY
>-|TRBV6-6|TRBJ2-1
ASSNRVDEQF
>-|TRBV2|TRBJ1-3
ASSRAGSSGNTIY
>-|TRBV29-1|TRBJ1-5
SVDTGSGQPQH
>-|TRBV6-1|TRBJ1-6
ASSEERGSSYNSPLH
>-|TRBV3-1/TRBV3-2|TRBJ2-1
ASSQVWGRQTSNNEQF
>-|TRBV20-1|TRBJ2-1
SARGRPSSGVNEQF
>-|TRBV18|TRBJ2-7
ASSQGATLDEQY
>-|TRBV7-6|TRBJ2-7
ASSLLAAGAVEQY
>-|TRBV6-1|TRBJ1-2
ASSEVGGPPYGYT
>-|TRBV30|TRBJ1-6
AWSTGTVYNSPLH
>-|TRBV19|TRBJ2-6
ASSSGTGANVLT
>-|TRBV7-2|TRBJ1-1
ASRLHSPDRGEAF
>-|TRBV11-2|TRBJ1-2
ASSLDQGSGSGGYT
>once|TRBV15|TRBJ2-1
ATSRSSGRSYNEQF
>-|TRBV6-1|TRBJ1-4
ASSEPGLTNEKLF
>-|TRBV7-2|TRBJ1-1
ASSPRQGRAF
>-|TRBV3-1/TRBV3-2|TRBJ1-6
ASSQAIYRNNSPLH
>-|TRBV3-1/TRBV3-2|TRBJ1-1
ASSLRGTESTEAF
>few|TRBV3-1/TRBV3-2|TRBJ1-4
ASRGTGRGEKLF
>few|TRBV20-1|TRBJ1-5
SASMGVNQPQH
>-|TRBV2|TRBJ1-2
ASSIFNYGYT